These T cell receptor beta chains were read from a single sample in a study of blood T cell repertoires in COVID-19. Some clones are missing from TCRdb's copy, which holds only in-frame ones; the method was immunoSEQ multiplex PCR. In the table there are 470,000 or so clones, roughly nine tenths of which are singletons. The sequenced sample consisted of PBMCs or T cells enriched from blood (not recorded which). These receptors were taken from a woman younger than 35 with acute COVID-19. CDR3s include the opening cysteine and the closing phenylalanine or tryptophan. Fields, in order: clone size, J gene, V gene, D gene, CDR3 DNA, CDR3 protein. The D gene is left open where the match is weak. Some rows have no size entry. The others give once, few or many, or a class for an expanded clone.

- TRBJ2-7 TRBV5-1 TRBD1 TGCGCCAGCAGCGAGTGGACAGGGAGCTCCTACGAGCAGTACTTC CASSEWTGSSYEQYF
- TRBJ1-2 TRBV7-9 - TGTGCCAGCAGCCTGCCACGGGGTGGCGGCTATGGCTACACCTTC CASSLPRGGGYGYTF
- TRBJ2-7 TRBV27 TRBD1 TGTGCCAGCAGTAGCGACAGGGGGCCCTACGAGCAGTACTTC CASSSDRGPYEQYF
- TRBJ2-5 TRBV20-1 - TGCAGTGCCGACCCGGGAAACGAGTACTTC CSADPGNEYF
once TRBJ1-6 TRBV18 TRBD1 TGTGCCAGCTCACCCGGGGGACAGCAGGGGTTAGGCTCACCCCTCCACTTT CASSPGGQQGLGSPLHF
- TRBJ1-1 TRBV7-9 - TGTGCCAGCAGCTCACCCGTCACCGAGGACACTGAAGCTTTCTTT CASSSPVTEDTEAFF
- TRBJ1-1 TRBV10-1 TRBD1 TGCGCCAGCAGGGAAGGGACAGGGAACACTGAAGCTTTCTTT CASREGTGNTEAFF
- TRBJ2-7 TRBV29-1 TRBD1 TGCAGCGTCCAGGGACAGAAACAATACGAGCAGTACTTC CSVQGQKQYEQYF
- TRBJ2-1 TRBV13 TRBD2 TGTGCCAGCAGCTTACGGACTAGCGGGAGGGCCGAGTCCTACAATGAGCAGTTCTTC CASSLRTSGRAESYNEQFF
- TRBJ1-2 TRBV7-8 - TGTGCCAGCAGCTTAGGGGTAGACCGAACGGGACACTACTATGGCTACACCTTC CASSLGVDRTGHYYGYTF
- TRBJ1-5 TRBV19 - TGTGCCAGTAGTACCCAGACAGGCTCCCCTGTTTATAGCAATCAGCCCCAGCATTTT CASSTQTGSPVYSNQPQHF
- TRBJ2-7 TRBV4-3 TRBD1 TGCGCCAGCAGCCGAGACAGGGGACCAGGGTACGAGCAGTACTTC CASSRDRGPGYEQYF
- TRBJ2-5 TRBV18 - TGTGCCAGCTCACCAGGGCAGAAAGAGACCCAGTACTTC CASSPGQKETQYF
- TRBJ2-7 TRBV6-1 - TGTGCCAGCAGTGAATCTAGACCCTACGAGCAGTACTTC CASSESRPYEQYF
once TRBJ2-7 TRBV11-3 TRBD1 TGTGCCAGCAGCTCCACCGGGACAGGGGGTCGGGAGCAGTACTTC CASSSTGTGGREQYF
- TRBJ2-2 TRBV21-1 - TGTGCCAGCAGCAAAAACGGGACAAACACCGGGGAGCTGTTTTTT CASSKNGTNTGELFF
- TRBJ1-4 TRBV28 - TGTGCCAGCAACTCCGGGACACCTAATGAAAAACTGTTTTTT CASNSGTPNEKLFF
- TRBJ2-5 TRBV28 - TGTGCCAGCAGCTCTATTGTTTCCCAAGAGACCCAGTACTTC CASSSIVSQETQYF
- TRBJ1-1 TRBV6-5 - TGTGCCAGCAGTTTGGACACTTCGAACACTGAAGCTTTCTTT CASSLDTSNTEAFF
- TRBJ2-3 TRBV10-3 - TGTGCCATCGCGGTGGCGGGCAGAAACACAGATACGCAGTATTTT CAIAVAGRNTDTQYF